This is a list of T cell receptor beta chains from one sample in a study of human T cells and chemical hapten exposure. TCRdb itself ran the RACE reads through MiXCR, one entry per CDR3 protein. Of about 160,000 distinct CDR3 sequences in the sample, roughly a quarter were seen once. Material: whole blood, obtained in connection with sensitization to the hapten diphenylcyclopropenone (DPC). The source is a woman between 18 and 29 years old with alopecia areata. Some clones in this sample may be carry-over from other donors' samples. Both conserved end residues are trimmed from each CDR3. The order of the fields is J gene, D gene, V gene, CDR3 protein. A D gene is named only where the DNA matches it firmly.

J gene: TRBJ1-2; D gene: TRBD1; V gene: TRBV6-5; CDR3 protein: ASRSGGGYT
J gene: TRBJ1-3; D gene: .; V gene: TRBV30; CDR3 protein: AWSVRSGNTIY
J gene: TRBJ2-2; D gene: .; V gene: TRBV27; CDR3 protein: ASSLPPPGELF
J gene: TRBJ1-6; D gene: .; V gene: TRBV27; CDR3 protein: ASTYSPLGSPLH
J gene: TRBJ2-1; D gene: TRBD2; V gene: TRBV16; CDR3 protein: ASSETSRGLAGVGNEQF
J gene: TRBJ1-4; D gene: .; V gene: TRBV12-3/TRBV12-4; CDR3 protein: ASSSGQGRTNEKLF
J gene: TRBJ2-5; D gene: .; V gene: TRBV4-1; CDR3 protein: ASSQGPSVETQY
J gene: TRBJ2-5; D gene: .; V gene: TRBV6-5; CDR3 protein: ASSYVGERETQY
J gene: TRBJ2-7; D gene: .; V gene: TRBV6-5; CDR3 protein: ASSYQQDVYEQY
J gene: TRBJ2-7; D gene: TRBD2; V gene: TRBV20-1; CDR3 protein: SAHHPGTNTYEQY
J gene: TRBJ2-1; D gene: .; V gene: TRBV11-3; CDR3 protein: ASSPYTGFGEQF
J gene: TRBJ2-3; D gene: TRBD2; V gene: TRBV4-2; CDR3 protein: ASMKLAVPTDTQY
J gene: TRBJ2-1; D gene: .; V gene: TRBV6-6; CDR3 protein: ASITEGGEQF
J gene: TRBJ2-4; D gene: .; V gene: TRBV21-1; CDR3 protein: ASSKVAGSGRENIQY
J gene: TRBJ2-1; D gene: TRBD2; V gene: TRBV4-2; CDR3 protein: ASSHTGLEGHNEQF
J gene: TRBJ2-7; D gene: TRBD2; V gene: TRBV4-1; CDR3 protein: ASSPGIREGEQY
J gene: TRBJ2-7; D gene: .; V gene: TRBV6-1; CDR3 protein: ASSEVSSYEQY
J gene: TRBJ2-3; D gene: .; V gene: TRBV7-2; CDR3 protein: ASSSGGAGDTQY
J gene: TRBJ2-2; D gene: .; V gene: TRBV7-3; CDR3 protein: ASSLVEGFTGELF
J gene: TRBJ2-5; D gene: TRBD2; V gene: TRBV7-9; CDR3 protein: ASSLASLAGGPEQETQY
J gene: TRBJ2-5; D gene: .; V gene: TRBV24-1; CDR3 protein: ATSDRGRETQY
J gene: TRBJ2-1; D gene: .; V gene: TRBV29-1; CDR3 protein: SGELGQPYNEQF
J gene: TRBJ2-3; D gene: .; V gene: TRBV4-3; CDR3 protein: ASSQDLPGGTDTQY
J gene: TRBJ2-1; D gene: TRBD2; V gene: TRBV7-9; CDR3 protein: ASSGLAGYNEQF
J gene: TRBJ2-4; D gene: .; V gene: TRBV3-1; CDR3 protein: ASSPTEKGKNIQY
J gene: TRBJ1-3; D gene: .; V gene: TRBV20-1; CDR3 protein: SARAAGSGNTIY
J gene: TRBJ1-3; D gene: .; V gene: TRBV20-1; CDR3 protein: SANDGNTIY
J gene: TRBJ2-1; D gene: TRBD2; V gene: TRBV20-1; CDR3 protein: SARVRTSGGASYNEQF
J gene: TRBJ1-5; D gene: TRBD1; V gene: TRBV7-9; CDR3 protein: ASSKGTGDSQPQH
J gene: TRBJ2-4; D gene: .; V gene: TRBV10-2; CDR3 protein: ASWQGVKNIQY
J gene: TRBJ1-4; D gene: .; V gene: TRBV6-5; CDR3 protein: ASTHLLGAEKLF
J gene: TRBJ2-2; D gene: TRBD2; V gene: TRBV24-1; CDR3 protein: ATSEFSGAAGELF
J gene: TRBJ1-1; D gene: .; V gene: TRBV15; CDR3 protein: ATSLQYMNTEAF
J gene: TRBJ2-1; D gene: TRBD2; V gene: TRBV9; CDR3 protein: ASSAFSGTSIYEQF
J gene: TRBJ2-1; D gene: .; V gene: TRBV15; CDR3 protein: ATRNDPTYEQF
J gene: TRBJ2-3; D gene: TRBD2; V gene: TRBV29-1; CDR3 protein: SGWGGRGTDTQY
J gene: TRBJ1-5; D gene: TRBD1; V gene: TRBV20-1; CDR3 protein: SARTGGSQPQH
J gene: TRBJ1-5; D gene: .; V gene: TRBV12-3/TRBV12-4; CDR3 protein: ASSQGQDGGQPQH